This T cell receptor beta chain was found in a study of identifying expanded T cells in peripheral blood. CDR3 length: 15 amino acids. The germline gives CDR1 SGHVS, CDR2 FQNEAQ. V lost 3 bases and J 1 base, leaving 12 bases between the germline ends. As regards this clone: What it recognizes is unknown.

TCRdb's table, derived via immunoSEQ multiplex PCR, lists solely in-frame clones and lacks some. The sample consists of more than 45,000 clones, about 92% of them appearing once. During the collection period, no donor immune events like infections were recorded. Study results and limitations: Differentially abundant clones: about 1.2 between replicates, around 17 at roughly 15 days, approximately 19 at four.

Sequencing was performed on blood. This chain connects TRBV7-8 to TRBJ2-5, with D perhaps being TRBD1 or TRBD2 (5 bases each). The clonotype was recovered from a person aged 18 to 69 in good health. The CDR3 here is CASSFRDVLQETQYF. The CDR3 DNA follows: TGTGCCAGCAGCTTCCGGGACGTACTCCAAGAGACCCAGTACTTC.